A few counts support the clone carrying this T cell receptor beta chain. The sample comes from a study of spatial heterogeneity in lung cancer. All TCR cDNA molecules were individually tagged with a unique molecular identifier. TCRdb reprocessed the 5' RACE reads with MiXCR, giving one entry per CDR3 protein. The table records about 38,000 distinct CDR3 sequences, less than 5.5% of them present only once. The length of the CDR3 is 15 residues. Time point denoted: sample taken at primary tumor resection. Sequencing was performed on whole RNA extracted from tumor and nontumor lung tissue, or from frozen PBMC, and the material was left unsorted. The approximately 78 donors had untreated early-stage non-small cell lung cancer.

The sequenced sample was PBMCs, obtained at surgery. The source of this sequence is a female donor with early-stage non-small cell lung cancer. The chain is built from TRBV21-1 and TRBJ2-7. TRBV21-1 constitutes a pseudogene. The CDR3 spells CASRKRRNSSYEQYF. The CDR3 DNA follows: TGTGCCAGCAGAAAGAGAAGAAATAGCTCCTACGAGCAGTACTTC.